Listed here are 14 T cell receptor beta chains from one sample, sequenced in a study of T cells in Graves' hyperthyroidism and ophthalmopathy. Amplification yielded TCR beta CDR3 regions, with RNA transcripts as the source. The TCR CDR3 first-round RT-PCR relied on the HTBI primer set. MiXCR was run by TCRdb on the multiplex PCR reads, yielding one entry per CDR3 protein. Among nearly 750,000 distinct CDR3 sequences listed, 35% were seen once. The sequenced material came from blood. The receptors here all came from a woman in her thirties or forties with Graves' hyperthyroidism.

CDR3 sequence: CASSLVDRNYEQYF. The DNA of the CDR3 is TGTGCCAGCAGCTTAGTTGACAGGAACTACGAGCAGTACTTC. The chain couples TRBV7-8 to TRBJ2-7; a weak D match, TRBD1 (6 bases). V was trimmed by 1 base and J by 3 bases, leaving 10 bases between them. This CDR3 spans 14 amino acids. Germline V lookup: CDR1 SGHVS, CDR2 FQNEAQ.

Worth noting for this clonotype: A much bigger clone sits one base away, suggesting this may be a read error. This rearrangement joins TRBV20-1 to TRBJ1-4; 10 bases agree with TRBD1. The CDR3 runs 12 residues. V was clipped by 5 bases and J by 10 bases; unmatched bases: 4. Per the germline V gene, CDR1 is DFQATT and CDR2 is SNEGSKA (reference sequence). Here the CDR3 reads CSAGQGVGKLFF. The CDR3 DNA follows: TGCAGTGCTGGACAGGGGGTGGGAAAACTGTTTTTT.

The chain couples TRBV6-5 to TRBJ1-5; D gene uncertain. Germline V gene lookup returns CDR1 MNHEY and CDR2 SVGAGI. This CDR3 has 13 amino acids. Between the trimmed V and J ends, which lost 8 bases and 9 bases, there was a span of 17 bases. This CDR3 is CASGPTPPRPQHF. The CDR3 DNA reads as TGTGCCAGCGGACCGACACCTCCGCGGCCCCAGCATTTT.

The table lists this clonotype with many counts. The chain employs TRBV7-8 and TRBJ2-7; TRBD1 matches 7 bases. The germline V gene has CDR1 SGHVS and CDR2 FQNEAQ. CDR3 length: 12 amino acids. V dropped 4 bases and J dropped 6; count of bases not matched to a gene: 3. The CDR3 protein is CASSSTGFEQYF. In DNA, the CDR3 is TGTGCCAGCAGCTCGACAGGGTTCGAGCAGTACTTC.

The chain combines TRBV5-6 with TRBJ2-7; the D gene is possibly TRBD1 (6 bases). Trimming pared 0 bases from V and 5 bases from J, leaving 15 bases between. Looked up from germline, CDR1 is SGHDT and CDR2 is YYEEEE. There are 15 residues in the CDR3. CDR3 sequence reads: CASSLVGRGINEQYF. The CDR3 DNA sequence: TGTGCCAGCAGCTTGGTGGGCAGGGGTATCAACGAGCAGTACTTC.

The V gene is TRBV11-2, the J gene TRBJ2-7; TRBD1 might be the D (6 bases). CDR1 is SGHAT, CDR2 FQNNGV, per germline. The CDR3 runs to 15 residues. V shed 5 bases and J shed 9 bases, with 23 bases lying between them. The CDR3 loop is CASSPSPLQGDGQYF. As DNA, the CDR3 is TGTGCCAGCAGCCCGAGCCCGTTACAGGGAGACGGGCAGTACTTC.

The rearrangement joins TRBV20-1 to TRBJ2-2, with D possibly matching TRBD1 (6 bases). The CDR3 has 14 amino acids. The germline CDR1 and CDR2 sequences are DFQATT and SNEGSKA (reference sequence). V lost 4 bases, J lost 1 base, and 10 bases lay in between. Here the CDR3 DNA reads TGCAGTGCTACCCGGACAGAGAACACCGGGGAGCTGTTTTTT. Its translation: CSATRTENTGELFF.

V is TRBV7-9 and J is TRBJ2-5; D is possibly TRBD2 (5 bases). In germline, CDR1 is SEHNR, CDR2 FQNEAQ (reference sequence). The CDR3 runs 14 residues. The V and J ends lost 3 bases and 7 bases respectively, with 15 bases between them. CDR3 DNA sequence: TGTGCCAGCAGCTTCGGAGGTCTGTGGGCGACCCAGTACTTC. Residues: CASSFGGLWATQYF.

This clonotype was counted at least ten times. CDR3 bases: TGTGCCAGCAGCGTCGGACAGGGCTACGAGCAGTACTTC. The encoded protein is CASSVGQGYEQYF. The J gene is TRBJ2-7, the V gene TRBV7-2, with TRBD1 identical over 8 bases. V shed 5 bases and J 3 bases; nucleotides not matched to a gene: 3. The CDR3 runs to 13 residues. Germline-derived CDR1 and CDR2 are SGHTA and FQGNSA. Together with reference TRBV7-2 and TRBJ2-7, the CDR3 gives the full variable domain: GAGVSQSPSNKVTEKGKDVELRCDPISGHTALYWYRQSLGQGLEFLIYFQGNSAPDKSGLPSDRFSAERTGGSVSTLTIQRTQQEDSAVYLCASSVGQGYEQYFGPGTRLTVT.

Worth noting for this clonotype: A clone one base away is much larger, so this may be a read error. Because it lacks the conserved phenylalanine or tryptophan at the end, this CDR3 is likely a read error. The chain couples TRBV7-2 to TRBJ2-7; D uncertain. With 2 bases removed from V and 1 base from J, the gap between germline ends came to 9 bases. Germline V gene data show CDR1 as SGHTA and CDR2 as FQGNSA. This CDR3 has 14 amino acids. The CDR3 nucleotides read TGTGCCAGCAGCTTAAGGCGGATGTCCTACGAGCAGTACCTC. The encoded protein is CASSLRRMSYEQYL.

This clonotype was found many times. The chain links TRBV20-1 to TRBJ1-2; 11 bases fit TRBD1. V dropped 5 bases and J dropped 2; count of bases not matched to a gene: 7. CDR1 is DFQATT, CDR2 SNEGSKA, per germline (reference sequence). The CDR3 totals 15 residues. CDR3 region: CSAPLRTGGNYGYTF. The CDR3 DNA reads TGCAGTGCTCCTCTGAGGACAGGGGGCAACTATGGCTACACCTTC.

CDR3 in DNA: TGTGCCAGCAGCGTAGGGGAGGGCCCCTACGAGCAGTACTTC. This codes for CASSVGEGPYEQYF. This chain uses TRBV9 with TRBJ2-7; 7 nucleotides line up with TRBD2. Germline-derived CDR1 and CDR2 are SGDLS and YYNGEE. The CDR3 has 14 residues. The junction had 2 bases not matched to a gene; V was cut back by 0 bases and J by 2 bases.

This clonotype was detected many times. The gene calls are TRBV7-2 and TRBJ2-3; D is unresolved. The CDR3 spans 13 residues. V lost 5 bases and J 4 bases, leaving 10 bases between the germline ends. The germline CDR1 and CDR2 sequences are SGHTA and FQGNSA. The CDR3 DNA reads TGTGCCAGCAGCCCCCTCGTCCCAGATACGCAGTATTTT. Residues: CASSPLVPDTQYF.

This clonotype was seen ten or more times. This sequence joins TRBV7-9 and TRBJ1-1; perhaps TRBD1 as D (6 bases). Per germline, CDR1 SEHNR and CDR2 FQNEAQ (reference sequence). The germline V and J ends were trimmed by 3 bases and 0 bases, with 8 bases remaining between them. CDR3 length: 14 residues. CDR3 region: CASSFRTVNTEAFF. The CDR3 DNA is TGTGCCAGCAGCTTCAGGACAGTGAACACTGAAGCTTTCTTT.